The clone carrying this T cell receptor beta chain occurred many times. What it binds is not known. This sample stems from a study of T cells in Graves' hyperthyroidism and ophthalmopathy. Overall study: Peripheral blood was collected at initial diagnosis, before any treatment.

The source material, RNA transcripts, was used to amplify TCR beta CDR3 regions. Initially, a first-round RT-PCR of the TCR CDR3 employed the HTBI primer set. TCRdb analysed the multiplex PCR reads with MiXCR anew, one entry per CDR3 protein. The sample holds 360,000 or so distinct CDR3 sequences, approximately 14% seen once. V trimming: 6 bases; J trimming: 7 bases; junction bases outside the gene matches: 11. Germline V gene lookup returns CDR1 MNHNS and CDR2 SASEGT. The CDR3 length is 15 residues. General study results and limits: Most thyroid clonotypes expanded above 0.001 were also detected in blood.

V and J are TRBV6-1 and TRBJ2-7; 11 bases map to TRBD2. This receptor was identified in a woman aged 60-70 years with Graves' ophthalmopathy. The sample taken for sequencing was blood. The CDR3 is CASSATSGSSFEQYF. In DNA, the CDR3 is TGTGCCAGCAGCGCCACTAGCGGGAGCTCGTTTGAGCAGTACTTC.